Listed below are T cell receptor beta chains from one sample, sequenced in a study of T cells expressing NK-cell markers. Reanalyzing the 5' RACE reads, TCRdb keeps one entry per CDR3 protein, without DNA. The sample has about 370,000 distinct CDR3 sequences. The sequencing sample was made of blood T cells: a sorted CD56 or NKG2C T cell subset, CD4+ or CD8+ T cells, or bulk PBMC T cells (not recorded which). Receptor source: a woman aged 45-60 years in good health. Both conserved end residues are part of each CDR3. Clone size is shown for a subset of rows, as once, few, many or a class of expanded clone.

j_call: TRBJ1-1
v_call: TRBV6-5
clone_size: -
cdr3_aa: CASSDSGTRNTEAFF

j_call: TRBJ2-6
v_call: TRBV9
clone_size: -
cdr3_aa: CASRQDSGRSSSGANVLTF

j_call: TRBJ2-1
v_call: TRBV24-1
clone_size: -
cdr3_aa: CATSVAGSVNEQFF

j_call: TRBJ2-7
v_call: TRBV7-9
clone_size: -
cdr3_aa: CASSNSGRRYEQYF

j_call: TRBJ1-6
v_call: TRBV7-9
clone_size: -
cdr3_aa: CASSLNQAVSPLHF

j_call: TRBJ2-5
v_call: TRBV6-2/TRBV6-3
clone_size: -
cdr3_aa: CASSIDETQYF

j_call: TRBJ2-3
v_call: TRBV11-3
clone_size: -
cdr3_aa: CASSPPFRGRGTDTQYF

j_call: TRBJ2-3
v_call: TRBV6-1
clone_size: -
cdr3_aa: CASKGADGTDTQYF

j_call: TRBJ2-5
v_call: TRBV27
clone_size: -
cdr3_aa: CASGMRETQYF

j_call: TRBJ2-1
v_call: TRBV15
clone_size: -
cdr3_aa: CATSRDQDRNNEQFF

j_call: TRBJ1-2
v_call: TRBV6-1
clone_size: -
cdr3_aa: CASSDAQYGYTF

j_call: TRBJ2-1
v_call: TRBV25-1
clone_size: -
cdr3_aa: CASSGGTSGRTTSYNEQFF

j_call: TRBJ1-1
v_call: TRBV20-1
clone_size: -
cdr3_aa: CSASKQGLPEAFF

j_call: TRBJ2-1
v_call: TRBV11-2
clone_size: -
cdr3_aa: CASSFFQGANNEQFF

j_call: TRBJ1-5
v_call: TRBV4-1
clone_size: -
cdr3_aa: CASSQSGVLQPQHF

j_call: TRBJ2-7
v_call: TRBV29-1
clone_size: -
cdr3_aa: CSVEGLSLAGLSYEQYF

j_call: TRBJ2-3
v_call: TRBV12-3/TRBV12-4
clone_size: -
cdr3_aa: CASRTGETDTQYF

j_call: TRBJ1-4
v_call: TRBV3-1
clone_size: -
cdr3_aa: CASSQWGANEKLFF

j_call: TRBJ2-2
v_call: TRBV18
clone_size: -
cdr3_aa: CASSPTRTNTGELFF

j_call: TRBJ2-7
v_call: TRBV12-3/TRBV12-4
clone_size: -
cdr3_aa: CASSLDRVYEQYF

j_call: TRBJ1-2
v_call: TRBV11-3
clone_size: -
cdr3_aa: CASSWDRADYGYTF

j_call: TRBJ2-7
v_call: TRBV7-9
clone_size: -
cdr3_aa: CASSTGLAAYEQYF

j_call: TRBJ1-2
v_call: TRBV19
clone_size: -
cdr3_aa: CASSIPGPGHYGYTF

j_call: TRBJ2-1
v_call: TRBV12-3/TRBV12-4
clone_size: medium-sized
cdr3_aa: CASSSLSGSFYNEQFF

j_call: TRBJ1-1
v_call: TRBV11-3
clone_size: -
cdr3_aa: CASSPRGVNTEAFF

j_call: TRBJ2-1
v_call: TRBV7-2
clone_size: -
cdr3_aa: CASSGDSFSYNEQFF

j_call: TRBJ2-1
v_call: TRBV5-1
clone_size: -
cdr3_aa: CASSLAGTAGRFF

j_call: TRBJ2-1
v_call: TRBV4-1
clone_size: -
cdr3_aa: CASSQPRTRHNEQFF

j_call: TRBJ2-5
v_call: TRBV2
clone_size: -
cdr3_aa: CASRSRGLWQETQYF

j_call: TRBJ2-4
v_call: TRBV3-1
clone_size: -
cdr3_aa: CASSQAGLTKNIQYF

j_call: TRBJ1-2
v_call: TRBV11-2
clone_size: -
cdr3_aa: CASSSIRTGLGFGYTF

j_call: TRBJ1-4
v_call: TRBV5-1
clone_size: -
cdr3_aa: CASSFTGDAEKLFF

j_call: TRBJ2-5
v_call: TRBV20-1
clone_size: -
cdr3_aa: CSATLQGIGETQYF

j_call: TRBJ1-1
v_call: TRBV5-4
clone_size: -
cdr3_aa: CATFLGGNTEAFF

j_call: TRBJ1-2
v_call: TRBV5-6
clone_size: -
cdr3_aa: CASSLDSGNSYGYTF

j_call: TRBJ2-3
v_call: TRBV3-1
clone_size: -
cdr3_aa: CASSQSRKDTQYF

j_call: TRBJ1-6
v_call: TRBV7-9
clone_size: -
cdr3_aa: CASSLGRINSPLHF

j_call: TRBJ2-1
v_call: TRBV12-5
clone_size: -
cdr3_aa: CASGLPGTSGIGPYNEQFF

j_call: TRBJ1-2
v_call: TRBV29-1
clone_size: -
cdr3_aa: CSVGTALYGYTF

j_call: TRBJ2-2
v_call: TRBV5-1
clone_size: -
cdr3_aa: CASSDDRGLSETGELFF

j_call: TRBJ2-1
v_call: TRBV10-3
clone_size: -
cdr3_aa: CATQGTSSYNEQFF

j_call: TRBJ2-1
v_call: TRBV11-2
clone_size: -
cdr3_aa: CASSLVRVSSIYNEQFF

j_call: TRBJ2-3
v_call: TRBV29-1
clone_size: -
cdr3_aa: CSALGFSTDTQYF

j_call: TRBJ1-1
v_call: TRBV11-2
clone_size: -
cdr3_aa: CASSHGAGLGTEAFF

j_call: TRBJ2-1
v_call: TRBV7-9
clone_size: -
cdr3_aa: CASSARGAGGSRNEQFF

j_call: TRBJ1-1
v_call: TRBV30
clone_size: -
cdr3_aa: CAWTISDRKNTEAFF

j_call: TRBJ2-2
v_call: TRBV5-1
clone_size: -
cdr3_aa: CASSLRAGSFANTGELFF

j_call: TRBJ2-1
v_call: TRBV30
clone_size: -
cdr3_aa: CAWSLEVGEQFF

j_call: TRBJ1-6
v_call: TRBV7-9
clone_size: -
cdr3_aa: CASSWGDSPLHF

j_call: TRBJ2-5
v_call: TRBV28
clone_size: -
cdr3_aa: CASSFSGGGEYQETQYF

j_call: TRBJ1-2
v_call: TRBV6-6
clone_size: -
cdr3_aa: CASSPGHLYGYTF

j_call: TRBJ2-1
v_call: TRBV12-3/TRBV12-4
clone_size: -
cdr3_aa: CASSFSPVGPPYNEQFF

j_call: TRBJ1-1
v_call: TRBV5-6
clone_size: -
cdr3_aa: CASSLDRGMAFF

j_call: TRBJ2-1
v_call: TRBV3-1
clone_size: -
cdr3_aa: CASSHAGTGGGSSYNEQFF

j_call: TRBJ1-6
v_call: TRBV25-1
clone_size: -
cdr3_aa: CASSDRGGPNSPLHF

j_call: TRBJ1-2
v_call: TRBV5-1
clone_size: -
cdr3_aa: CASSFSGNYGYTF

j_call: TRBJ2-2
v_call: TRBV24-1
clone_size: -
cdr3_aa: CATSEDMNTGELFF

j_call: TRBJ2-7
v_call: TRBV28
clone_size: -
cdr3_aa: CASRRWADSYEQYF

j_call: TRBJ2-4
v_call: TRBV21-1
clone_size: -
cdr3_aa: CASSSTGPGGKNIQYF

j_call: TRBJ2-4
v_call: TRBV6-1
clone_size: -
cdr3_aa: CATGQGLLLLAKNIQYF